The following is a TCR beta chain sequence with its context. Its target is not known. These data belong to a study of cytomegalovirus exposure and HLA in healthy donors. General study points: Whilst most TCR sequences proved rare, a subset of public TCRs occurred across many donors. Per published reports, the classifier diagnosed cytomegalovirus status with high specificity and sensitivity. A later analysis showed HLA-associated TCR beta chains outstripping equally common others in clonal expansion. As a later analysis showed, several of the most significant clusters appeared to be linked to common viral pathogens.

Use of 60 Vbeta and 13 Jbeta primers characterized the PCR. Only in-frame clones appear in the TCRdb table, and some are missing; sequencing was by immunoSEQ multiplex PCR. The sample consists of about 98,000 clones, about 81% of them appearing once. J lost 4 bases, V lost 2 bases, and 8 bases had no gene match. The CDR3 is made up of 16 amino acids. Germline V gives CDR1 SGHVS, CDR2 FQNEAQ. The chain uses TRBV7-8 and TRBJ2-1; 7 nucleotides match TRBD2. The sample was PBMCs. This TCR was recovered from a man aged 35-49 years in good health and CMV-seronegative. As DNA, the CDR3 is TGTGCCAGCAGCTTATATCGCGGGGGAGGTTACAATGAGCAGTTCTTC. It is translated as CASSLYRGGGYNEQFF.